This T cell receptor (beta chain) is from a study of shared clonotypes between healthy human individuals (TCRdb year 2020). Study-level background: A few men and two women, aged 18 to 49 years, made up the cohort. Libraries were prepared and TCR repertoires were sequenced by different laboratories using diverse techniques, in order to increase sequencing depth and limit assay-specific biases. Blood TCR repertoires of five healthy adults were deeply sequenced to estimate repertoire size and the extent of clonotype sharing between individuals. For each donor, CD4 naive and CD4 memory were each run on three plates, CD8 naive on two plates, and CD8 memory on one plate. Between about 0.9 and 10 billion PBMCs per donor were obtained by leukapheresis. Findings and caveats that apply to the study as a whole: Compared with non-shared clonotypes, the clonotypes found in all four sorted-subset donors had higher generation probabilities. The genetic and exposure-history diversity represented was limited by the small number of donors. Sharing across a few donors was observed for around 4.8% of naive CD4, less than 4% of naive CD8, 2.3% of memory CD4, and about 0.38% of memory CD8 clonotypes. Even with the large sequencing depth, rarefaction of the sorted-subset datasets indicated that sequencing was incomplete. Pairwise subsampling led to the expectation that sequencing depth would affect the degree of clonotype sharing among donors. Sampling was restricted to blood, and TCR repertoires in tissue are likely to differ from TCR repertoires in blood. Naive subsets generally had larger estimated clonotype richness than memory subsets.

Using the deep immunoSEQ assay, TCR CDR3 regions were amplified from genomic DNA by multiplex PCR. Genomic DNA extracted from each cell subset was distributed evenly over all wells of several immunoSEQ 96-well plates, and each plate served as one replicate. For sorted subsets, about 200 ng genomic DNA, equal to tens of thousands of T cell genomes, was loaded into each replicate PCR. Purified libraries were measured with a Qubit 3.0 fluorometer, size-checked on a Bioanalyzer 2100, and measured again with the KAPA Library Quantification kit. Every immunoSEQ 96-well plate was sequenced on a separate single-read 150-cycle Illumina NextSeq 550 flow cell. As for the original processing: Because only junctional sequences without quality scores were contained in the immunoSEQ output, filtering matching that applied to full-length reads could not be performed. Sequences were annotated with PyIR, a Python wrapper for IgBLAST v1.9, using IMGT germline references to assign V/J genes and CDR3. Any read was removed if the V/J assignment was weak (E-value above 1e-6), the CDR3 was missing, or the read contained stop codons, out-of-frame junctions, or ambiguous translated residues. V3J clonotypes were defined as sequences sharing the same inferred V gene, J gene, and CDR3 amino acid sequence. To compute the percentage overlap between repertoires, the number of shared unique clonotypes was divided by the size of the smaller repertoire. Three approaches were used to assess repertoire richness: RTK rarefaction, the Chao1 estimator, and Recon v2.1 estimates of unobserved clonotypes. Generation probabilities were computed with OLGA for all TCRbeta clonotypes obtained by the gDNA method from a few donors. This immuneACCESS table, as held by TCRdb, lists in-frame sequences with V and J called but not all clones. Of the missing ones, under half trace to an unresolved V gene in checked studies; the others have no known cause. V and J calls and clone size are copied from that table; D and trimming were computed from the DNA. The sample table lists 2 million to 2.5 million clones, around 92% of them with a count of one. The top ten constitute about 0.41% of the sample.

The donors were healthy, HIV-negative adults with no recently reported acute infections or vaccinations. All donors were Caucasian adults living in Nashville, Tennessee, USA. CD4+ T cells were enriched by magnetic negative selection, after which naive cells were positively selected on CD45RA and the negative fraction was taken as the memory subset. Blood was obtained by leukapheresis, after which PBMCs were separated by Ficoll-Histopaque density gradient centrifugation and cryopreserved in liquid nitrogen vapor phase. Purity and quantity of every magnetically sorted T cell population were checked by analytical flow cytometry. Genomic DNA was isolated from each sorted fraction and quantified by UV absorbance on a Nanodrop 2000c. In the case of this clone: This receptor's antigen is unknown. Nothing much larger sits one base from this clone, and base qualities are not available.

V is trimmed back by 7 bases and J by 8 bases, and the junction contains 14 bases that no gene match accounts for. The CDR3, from cysteine to phenylalanine, totals 15 residues. Only CDR3 DNA remains: 45 bases, in frame from the first base. The germline V gene sets CDR1 to SGHDN and CDR2 to FVKESK. The V gene is TRBV14 and the J gene is TRBJ1-1; 9 bases in between match TRBD1. The sequence derives from a young man in good health. Some clones in this sample may be carry-over from other donors' samples. Source material: naive CD4+ T cells from PBMCs. The cell subset or site tag for this specimen amounts to: CD45RA+ positively selected. The nucleotide sequence is TGTGCCAGCACCCTTCGGACAGGGGCGATAAGGGAAGCTTTCTTT. Its translation reads: CASTLRTGAIREAFF.